This is a list of T cell receptor beta chains from one sample in a study of PD-L1 blockade in urothelial cancer. Assay: immunoSEQ multiplex PCR; the TCRdb copy retains only in-frame clones and omits some. The table lists roughly 100,000 clones, over 80% of them singletons, with around 7.7% in the top ten. The sample consisted of PBMCs, taken around atezolizumab (anti-PD-L1) treatment. These receptor sequences come from a man aged 65 to 85 with urothelial cancer. The CDR3 runs from the conserved cysteine through the conserved F or W. Fields, in order: J gene, clone size, V gene, D gene, CDR3 DNA, CDR3 protein. The D gene is left open where the match is weak. The size field is filled for only some rows; it gives once, few, many or a size class.

TRBJ1-4 | - | TRBV2 | - | TGTGCCAGCAGTACAAAACGCACAGGTCTGGGTGAAAAACTGTTTTTT | CASSTKRTGLGEKLFF
TRBJ2-3 | - | TRBV7-9 | - | TGTGCCAGCAGCCTGGACACAAATACGCAGTATTTT | CASSLDTNTQYF
TRBJ2-5 | - | TRBV7-2 | - | TGTGCCAGCAGCTCCGCGGTAGAAGAGACCCAGTACTTC | CASSSAVEETQYF
TRBJ2-3 | - | TRBV4-3 | TRBD2 | TGCGCCAGCAGCCAAACTGGACTAGCGAACACAGATACGCAGTATTTT | CASSQTGLANTDTQYF
TRBJ1-2 | - | TRBV10-2 | TRBD1 | TGCGCCAGCAGTAGCCAAGACACGGGACAGGGACTGGGAGGCTACACCTTC | CASSSQDTGQGLGGYTF
TRBJ2-7 | - | TRBV5-1 | - | TGCGCCAGCAGGATACAGGGTTCTTACGAGCAGTACTTC | CASRIQGSYEQYF
TRBJ2-7 | - | TRBV7-2 | TRBD1 | TGTGCCAGCAGCCCACAGACAGGGGTCGAAGACGAGCAGTACTTC | CASSPQTGVEDEQYF
TRBJ2-5 | - | TRBV4-2 | - | TGTGCCAGCAGCCCCTCTAGCGAGGACCAGACCCAGTACTTC | CASSPSSEDQTQYF
TRBJ2-2 | - | TRBV19 | TRBD2 | TGTGCCACCGACCGGAGACTAGCCCCGAACACCGGGGAGCTGTTTTTT | CATDRRLAPNTGELFF
TRBJ1-5 | - | TRBV6-5 | - | TGTGCCAGCAGTTCGTTAGGGAGGGCGGGCAATCAGCCCCAGCATTTT | CASSSLGRAGNQPQHF
TRBJ1-1 | few | TRBV7-8 | - | TGTGCCAGCAGCCCCGTCGGGGTGGAAGCTTTCTTT | CASSPVGVEAFF
TRBJ2-7 | - | TRBV6-1 | - | TGTGCCAGCTCCCTAGGGGCGGGACCCTACGAGCAGTACTTC | CASSLGAGPYEQYF
TRBJ1-3 | - | TRBV7-6 | - | TGTGCCAGCAGCTTAGTGGTGACTGAGACCTCTGGAAACACCATATATTTT | CASSLVVTETSGNTIYF
TRBJ2-3 | - | TRBV30 | TRBD2 | TGTGCCTGGAGTGTTAGGACTAGCGGCACAGATACGCAGTATTTT | CAWSVRTSGTDTQYF
TRBJ1-1 | - | TRBV5-8 | - | TGTGCCAGCAGCGACAGACAGGTACCAGCTTTCTTT | CASSDRQVPAFF
TRBJ2-1 | - | TRBV5-4 | TRBD2 | TGTGCCAGCAGTCCTGGACTAGCGGGATCGGCCTACAATGAGCAGTTCTTC | CASSPGLAGSAYNEQFF